A selection of T cell receptor beta chains follows, all from one sample in a study of T cells in localized non-small cell lung cancer. Data came from immunoSEQ multiplex PCR; TCRdb stores just in-frame clones and leaves some out. Among 15,000 to 20,000 clones listed, around four fifths were seen once. The sequenced sample was peripheral blood, obtained before any cancer treatment. The receptors originated from a male donor aged 60 or older with stage III lung adenocarcinoma. The conserved cysteine and the conserved F or W are not part of the CDR3 here. D genes are given only for firm matches.

d_call	j_call	v_call	cdr3_aa
.	TRBJ2-3	TRBV19	ASSPRNSYPSTDTQY
.	TRBJ2-7	TRBV5-5	ASSFAGNEQY
TRBD1	TRBJ2-5	TRBV11-2	ASSPRLGQVQETQY
.	TRBJ2-7	TRBV11-2	ASSRGPGADEQY
TRBD1	TRBJ1-1	TRBV5-1	ASSLGRTGGFDEAF
.	TRBJ2-5	TRBV9	ASSVIEQGTQY
.	TRBJ2-1	TRBV4-2	ASSQDEGGGNEQF
.	TRBJ2-3	TRBV4-1	ASSQSAGTSTDTQY
.	TRBJ2-5	TRBV21-1	ASSKTLQETQY
TRBD1	TRBJ2-5	TRBV19	ASSRQGTETQY
TRBD1	TRBJ2-7	TRBV27	ASSFGRGQEQY
TRBD1	TRBJ1-5	TRBV7-8	ASSSGQGAYQPQH
.	TRBJ2-2	TRBV5-4	ASSSFLGELF
TRBD1	TRBJ2-7	TRBV6-1	ASSEGRGLVEQY
.	TRBJ2-1	TRBV10-3	ATTSGGSTYNEQF
TRBD1	TRBJ1-1	TRBV2	ASRAGGVNTEAF
.	TRBJ1-1	TRBV7-2	ASSHGVNTEAF
.	TRBJ1-1	TRBV19	ASRAGPLLNTEAF
.	TRBJ1-1	TRBV29-1	SVEKPRATEAF
TRBD1	TRBJ2-7	TRBV13	ASSAGGPPEEQY
.	TRBJ2-1	TRBV6-1	ASSEDTSSYNEQF
.	TRBJ2-3	TRBV7-6	ASSLGIMATDTQY
.	TRBJ2-7	TRBV6-5	ASSYYGGQYEQY
.	TRBJ1-2	TRBV5-1	ASNGGDSRSYGYT
TRBD2	TRBJ2-1	TRBV5-1	ASSSAPGGNYNEQF
.	TRBJ2-7	TRBV7-2	ASSLGALVSYEQY
TRBD1	TRBJ1-1	TRBV5-4	ASSRWDRTMNTEAF
.	TRBJ1-3	TRBV9	ASSFGIPGNTIY
TRBD2	TRBJ2-1	TRBV5-1	ASSSEQLAGGSNEQF
TRBD2	TRBJ2-3	TRBV5-1	ASSLSLAGGTDTQY
TRBD2	TRBJ2-5	TRBV2	ASSGTSSETQY
.	TRBJ2-7	TRBV5-1	ASSDGLTYEQY
TRBD1	TRBJ2-1	TRBV19	ASSTPGQGYNEQF
.	TRBJ2-3	TRBV4-1	ASSQTGVGTDTQY
TRBD2	TRBJ2-1	TRBV11-3	ASSPGTTLGQF
.	TRBJ2-5	TRBV6-5	ASSYSRAGGETQY
TRBD1	TRBJ1-1	TRBV5-4	ASSLGQGAITEAF
.	TRBJ1-5	TRBV2	ASSEEANTIQPQH
.	TRBJ2-1	TRBV27	ASSSETMAEQF
.	TRBJ1-5	TRBV7-9	ASSRWGQPQH
.	TRBJ2-7	TRBV6-1	ASSESYRVYEQY
.	TRBJ2-5	TRBV7-6	ASSVGPFNDQY
.	TRBJ1-1	TRBV6-6	ASSYRTNTEAF
TRBD2	TRBJ2-5	TRBV25-1	APGGKEETQY
.	TRBJ1-5	TRBV15	ATSKVGGQPQH
TRBD1	TRBJ2-3	TRBV6-5	ASSPRTGATDTQY
.	TRBJ1-6	TRBV30	AWSGQVWTFSPLH
TRBD1	TRBJ2-5	TRBV11-2	ASSTGGTQRGAQY
.	TRBJ1-4	TRBV19	ASSQGFAANEKLF
.	TRBJ1-4	TRBV6-5	ASSYRGSWGEKLF
.	TRBJ1-6	TRBV5-1	ASSLAFPGANSPLH